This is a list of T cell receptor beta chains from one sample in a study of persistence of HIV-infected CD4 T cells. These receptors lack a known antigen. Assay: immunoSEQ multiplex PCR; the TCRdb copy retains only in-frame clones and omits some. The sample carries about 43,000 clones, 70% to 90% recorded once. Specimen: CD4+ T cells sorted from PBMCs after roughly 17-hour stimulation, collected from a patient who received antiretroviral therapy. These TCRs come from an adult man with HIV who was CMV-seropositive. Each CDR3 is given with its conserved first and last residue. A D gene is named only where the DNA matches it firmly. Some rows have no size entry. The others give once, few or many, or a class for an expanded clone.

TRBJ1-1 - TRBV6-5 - TGTGCCAGCACCTCGTGGGGCACTGAAGCTTTCTTT CASTSWGTEAFF
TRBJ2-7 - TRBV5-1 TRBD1 TGCGCCAGCAGGATAGCCGGGACAGGGGGATACGAGCAGTACTTC CASRIAGTGGYEQYF
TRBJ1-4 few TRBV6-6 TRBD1 TGTGCCAGCAGACAGGGGAATGAAAAACTGTTTTTT CASRQGNEKLFF
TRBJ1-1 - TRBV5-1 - TGCGCCAGCAGCTTGGGACACACTGAAGCTTTCTTT CASSLGHTEAFF
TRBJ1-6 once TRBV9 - TGTGCCAGCAGCGTAGGGGTTGAAAATTCACCCCTCCACTTT CASSVGVENSPLHF
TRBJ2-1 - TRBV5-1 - TGCGCCAGCAGCTTCCGGGACACTAACTACAATGAGCAGTTCTTC CASSFRDTNYNEQFF
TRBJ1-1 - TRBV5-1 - TGCGCCAGCAGTTCAGGACTGAACACTGAAGCTTTCTTT CASSSGLNTEAFF
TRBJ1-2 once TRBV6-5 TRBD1 TGTGCCAGCAGTTACGGACAGGGTCGGGTTAGTGGCTACACCTTC CASSYGQGRVSGYTF
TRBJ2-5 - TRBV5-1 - TGCGCCAGCAGCTTGTGGGGGAAAGAGACCCAGTACTTC CASSLWGKETQYF
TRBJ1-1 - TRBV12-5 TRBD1 TGTGCTAGTGGTTTCGGACAGGGGGCCGCTGAAGCTTTCTTT CASGFGQGAAEAFF
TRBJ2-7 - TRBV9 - TGTGCCAGCAGCGTAGGGCGGACCTCCTACGAGCAGTACTTC CASSVGRTSYEQYF
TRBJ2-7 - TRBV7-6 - TGTGCCAGCAGTTCTCAGGATCTCCCAGGGTACGAGCAGTACTTC CASSSQDLPGYEQYF
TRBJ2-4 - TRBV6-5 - TGTGCCAGCAGTTCTACTACCACCGGGAACATTCAGTACTTC CASSSTTTGNIQYF
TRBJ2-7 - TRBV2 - TGTGCCAGCAGTGAACGACTTCTGTACTTC CASSERLLYF
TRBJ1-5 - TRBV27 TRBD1 TGTGCCAGCAGTCCCTGGACAGGGGACAATCAGCCCCAGCATTTT CASSPWTGDNQPQHF
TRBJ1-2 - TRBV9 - TGTGCCAGCAGCGTAGCGCCGGCTCCTAACTATGGCTACACCTTC CASSVAPAPNYGYTF
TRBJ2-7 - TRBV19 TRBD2 TGTGCCAGTAGTCTCGGACTAGCGGGGGTCAACGAGCAGTACTTC CASSLGLAGVNEQYF
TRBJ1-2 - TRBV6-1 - TGTGCCAGCAGTGAAGCAGGGGTGGGGAACTATGGCTACACCTTC CASSEAGVGNYGYTF
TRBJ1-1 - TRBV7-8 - TGTGCCAGCAGCTTAGGATTAGGGGGTTACACTGAAGCTTTCTTT CASSLGLGGYTEAFF
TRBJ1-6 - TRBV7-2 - TGTGCCAGCAGCTTAGGGGGGTGGGGAAACAATTCACCCCTCCACTTT CASSLGGWGNNSPLHF
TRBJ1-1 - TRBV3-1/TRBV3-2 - TGTGCCAGCAGACCCGGACTCCCCGGGACTGAAGCTTTCTTT CASRPGLPGTEAFF
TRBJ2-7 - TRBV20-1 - TGCAGTGCTACTGATCGGGGGACCCTCAGCTCCTACGAGCAGTACTTC CSATDRGTLSSYEQYF
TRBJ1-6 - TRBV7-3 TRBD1 TGTGCCAGCAGCCATGGGACAGCCGGATCACCCCTCCACTTT CASSHGTAGSPLHF
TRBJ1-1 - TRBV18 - TGTGCCAGCTCACCACCCCCTCTAGGGGACACTGAAGCTTTCTTT CASSPPPLGDTEAFF
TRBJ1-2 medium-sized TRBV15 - TGTGCCACCAGCAGAGCCGGGCTCTATGGCTACACCTTC CATSRAGLYGYTF
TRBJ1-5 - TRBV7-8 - TGTGCCAGCAGCTCTAGCGGGGAGCGGGGGCAGGTGGGCAATCAGCCCCAGCATTTT CASSSSGERGQVGNQPQHF
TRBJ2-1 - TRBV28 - TGTGCCAGCAGTACAGGGAGGAATGAGCAGTTCTTC CASSTGRNEQFF